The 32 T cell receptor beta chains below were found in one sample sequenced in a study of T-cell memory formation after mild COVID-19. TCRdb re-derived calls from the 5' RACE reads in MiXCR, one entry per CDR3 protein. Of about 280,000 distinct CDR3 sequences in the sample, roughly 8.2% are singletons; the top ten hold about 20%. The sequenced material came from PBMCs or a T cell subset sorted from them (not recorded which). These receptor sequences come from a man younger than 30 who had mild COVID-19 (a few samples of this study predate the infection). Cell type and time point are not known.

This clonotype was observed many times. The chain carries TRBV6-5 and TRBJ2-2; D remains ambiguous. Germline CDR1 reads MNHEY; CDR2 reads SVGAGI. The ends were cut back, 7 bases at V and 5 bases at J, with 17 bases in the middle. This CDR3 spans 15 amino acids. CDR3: CASTSVGPWTGELFF. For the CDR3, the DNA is TGTGCCAGCACTTCGGTAGGGCCGTGGACCGGGGAGCTGTTTTTT.

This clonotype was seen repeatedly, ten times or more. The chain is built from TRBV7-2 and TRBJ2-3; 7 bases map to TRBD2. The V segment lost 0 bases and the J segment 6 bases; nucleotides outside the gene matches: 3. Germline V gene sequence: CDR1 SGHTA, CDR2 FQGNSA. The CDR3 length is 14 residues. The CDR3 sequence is CASSLASGVDTQYF. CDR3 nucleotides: TGTGCCAGCAGCTTAGCCAGCGGGGTGGATACGCAGTATTTT. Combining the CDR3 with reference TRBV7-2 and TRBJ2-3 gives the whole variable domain GAGVSQSPSNKVTEKGKDVELRCDPISGHTALYWYRQSLGQGLEFLIYFQGNSAPDKSGLPSDRFSAERTGGSVSTLTIQRTQQEDSAVYLCASSLASGVDTQYFGPGTRLTVL.

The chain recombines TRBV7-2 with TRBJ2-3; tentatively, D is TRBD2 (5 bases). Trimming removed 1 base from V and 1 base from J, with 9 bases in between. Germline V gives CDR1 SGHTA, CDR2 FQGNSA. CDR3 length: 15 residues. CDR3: CASSLGTPRTDTQYF. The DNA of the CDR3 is TGTGCCAGCAGCTTAGGGACTCCCCGCACAGATACGCAGTATTTT.

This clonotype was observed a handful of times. As DNA, the CDR3 is TGTGCCAGCAGTGAAGTCCAGGGTACTGAGACCCAGTACTTC. This gives the protein CASSEVQGTETQYF. The chain is built from TRBV25-1 and TRBJ2-5, with a possible D match to TRBD1 (5 bases). Trimming took 2 bases from V and 5 from J, leaving 12 bases between them. Germline V CDR1 and CDR2: MGHDK, SYGVNS. The CDR3 extends over 14 amino acids.

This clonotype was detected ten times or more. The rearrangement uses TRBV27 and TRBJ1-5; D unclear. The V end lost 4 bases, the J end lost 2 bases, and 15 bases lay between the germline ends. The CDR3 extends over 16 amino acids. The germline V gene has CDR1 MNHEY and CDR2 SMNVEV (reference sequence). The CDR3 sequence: CASSSLDRGGNQPQHF. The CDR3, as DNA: TGTGCCAGCAGTTCCCTCGACCGGGGAGGCAATCAGCCCCAGCATTTT.

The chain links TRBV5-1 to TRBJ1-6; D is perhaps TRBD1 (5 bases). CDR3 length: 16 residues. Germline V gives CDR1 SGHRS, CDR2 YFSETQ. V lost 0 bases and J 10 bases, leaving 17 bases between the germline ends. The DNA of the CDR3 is TGCGCCAGCAGCTTGGAAGGGGAACTAGCTCGGTCACCCCTCCACTTT. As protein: CASSLEGELARSPLHF.

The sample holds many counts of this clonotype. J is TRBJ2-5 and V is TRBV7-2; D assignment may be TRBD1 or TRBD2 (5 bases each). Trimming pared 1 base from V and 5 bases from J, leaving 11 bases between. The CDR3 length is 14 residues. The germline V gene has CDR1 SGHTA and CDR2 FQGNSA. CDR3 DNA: TGTGCCAGCAGCTTAGTTTGGGACGGGGAGACCCAGTACTTC. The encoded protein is CASSLVWDGETQYF.

The CDR3 DNA follows: TGCAGTGCTAGAGATCGGCGGGGCTCTGGGGCCAACGTCCTGACTTTC. It yields the protein CSARDRRGSGANVLTF. This chain links TRBV20-1 with TRBJ2-6; possibly TRBD2 for D (6 bases). V was trimmed by 0 bases and J by 0 bases, leaving 9 bases between them. The CDR3 has 16 residues. CDR1 is DFQATT and CDR2 is SNEGSKA in the germline V gene (reference sequence).

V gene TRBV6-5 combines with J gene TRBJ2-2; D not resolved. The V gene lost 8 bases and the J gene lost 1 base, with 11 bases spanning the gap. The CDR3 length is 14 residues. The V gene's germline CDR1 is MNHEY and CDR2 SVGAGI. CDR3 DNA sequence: TGTGCCAGCTATAGGGTTGAGAACACCGGGGAGCTGTTTTTT. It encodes CASYRVENTGELFF.

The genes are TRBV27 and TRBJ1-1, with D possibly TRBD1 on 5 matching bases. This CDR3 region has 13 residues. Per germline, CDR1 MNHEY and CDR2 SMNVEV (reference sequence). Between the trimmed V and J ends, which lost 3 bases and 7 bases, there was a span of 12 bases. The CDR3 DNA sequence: TGTGCCAGCAGTTTGAAGGTTAGGGGTGAAGCTTTCTTT. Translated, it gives CASSLKVRGEAFF.

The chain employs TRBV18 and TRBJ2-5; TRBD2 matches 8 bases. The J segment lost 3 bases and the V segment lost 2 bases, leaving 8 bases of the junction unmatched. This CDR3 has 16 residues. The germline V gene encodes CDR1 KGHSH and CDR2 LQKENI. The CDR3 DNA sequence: TGTGCCAGCTCACCAATCGGCGGGGGGCTTGAAGAGACCCAGTACTTC. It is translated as CASSPIGGGLEETQYF.

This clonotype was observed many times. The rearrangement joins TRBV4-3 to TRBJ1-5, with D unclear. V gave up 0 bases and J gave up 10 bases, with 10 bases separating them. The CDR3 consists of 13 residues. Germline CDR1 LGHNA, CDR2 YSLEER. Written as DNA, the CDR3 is TGCGCCAGCAGCCAAGATACCCGGGAACCCCAGCATTTT. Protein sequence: CASSQDTREPQHF.

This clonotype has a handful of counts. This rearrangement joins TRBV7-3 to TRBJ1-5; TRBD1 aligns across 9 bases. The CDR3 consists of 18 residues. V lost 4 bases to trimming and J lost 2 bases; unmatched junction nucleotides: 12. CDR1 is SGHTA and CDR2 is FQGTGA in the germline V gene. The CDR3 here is CASSSLGGDREGNQPQHF. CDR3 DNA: TGTGCCAGCAGCTCCCTCGGCGGGGACAGGGAGGGCAATCAGCCCCAGCATTTT.

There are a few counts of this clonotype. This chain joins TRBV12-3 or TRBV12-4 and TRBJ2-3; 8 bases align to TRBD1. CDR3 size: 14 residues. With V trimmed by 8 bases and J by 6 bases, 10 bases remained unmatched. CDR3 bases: TGTGCCAGCGGCCCAGGGGGCGCATATGATACGCAGTATTTT. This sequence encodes CASGPGGAYDTQYF.

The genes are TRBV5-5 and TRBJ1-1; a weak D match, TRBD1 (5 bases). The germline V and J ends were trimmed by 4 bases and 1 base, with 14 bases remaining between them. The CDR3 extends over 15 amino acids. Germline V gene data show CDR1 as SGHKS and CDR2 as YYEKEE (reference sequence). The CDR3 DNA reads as TGTGCCAGCAGCCACCAGGCAGGGTCGAACACTGAAGCTTTCTTT. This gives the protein CASSHQAGSNTEAFF.

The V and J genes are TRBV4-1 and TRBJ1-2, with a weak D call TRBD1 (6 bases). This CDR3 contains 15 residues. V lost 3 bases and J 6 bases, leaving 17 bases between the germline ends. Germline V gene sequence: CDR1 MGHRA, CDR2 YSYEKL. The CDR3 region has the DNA TGCGCCAGCAGCCAGAGGGGGGGAGTTGAGAATGGCTACACCTTC. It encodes CASSQRGGVENGYTF.

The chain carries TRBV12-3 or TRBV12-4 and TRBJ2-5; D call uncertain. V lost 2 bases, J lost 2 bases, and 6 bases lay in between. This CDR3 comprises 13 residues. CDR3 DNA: TGTGCCAGCAGTTTAAACAGACAAGAGACCCAGTACTTC. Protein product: CASSLNRQETQYF.

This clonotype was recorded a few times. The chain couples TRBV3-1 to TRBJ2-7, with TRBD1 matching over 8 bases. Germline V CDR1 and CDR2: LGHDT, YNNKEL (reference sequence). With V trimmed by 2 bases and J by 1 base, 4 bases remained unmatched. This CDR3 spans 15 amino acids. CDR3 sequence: CASSQQGAHSYEQYV. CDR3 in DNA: TGTGCCAGCAGCCAACAGGGGGCACATTCCTACGAGCAGTACGTC.

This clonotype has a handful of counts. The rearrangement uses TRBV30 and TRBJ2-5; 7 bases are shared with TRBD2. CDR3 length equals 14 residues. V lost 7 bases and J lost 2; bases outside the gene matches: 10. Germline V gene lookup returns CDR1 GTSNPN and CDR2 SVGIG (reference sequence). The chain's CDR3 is CASDDGGIQETQYF. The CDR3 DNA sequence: TGTGCCTCGGACGACGGGGGGATACAAGAGACCCAGTACTTC.

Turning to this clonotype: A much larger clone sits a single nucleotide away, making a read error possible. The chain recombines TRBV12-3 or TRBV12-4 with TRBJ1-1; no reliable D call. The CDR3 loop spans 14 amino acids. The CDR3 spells CASSTSGENTEALF. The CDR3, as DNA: TGTGCCAGCAGTACCAGCGGCGAGAACACTGAAGCTTTATTT.

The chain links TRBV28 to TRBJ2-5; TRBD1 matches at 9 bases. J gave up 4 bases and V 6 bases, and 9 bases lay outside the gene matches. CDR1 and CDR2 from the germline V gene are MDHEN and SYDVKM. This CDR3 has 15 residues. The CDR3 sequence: CASRLSTGGGETQYF. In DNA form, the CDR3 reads TGTGCCAGCAGGCTCTCGACAGGGGGGGGAGAGACCCAGTACTTC.

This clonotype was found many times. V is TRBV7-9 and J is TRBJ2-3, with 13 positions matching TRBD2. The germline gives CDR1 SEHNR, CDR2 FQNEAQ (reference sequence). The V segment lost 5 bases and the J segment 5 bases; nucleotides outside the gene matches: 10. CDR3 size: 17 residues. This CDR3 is CASSPPGLAGRQDTQYF. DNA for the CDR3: TGTGCCAGCAGCCCCCCGGGACTAGCGGGGCGGCAAGATACGCAGTATTTT.

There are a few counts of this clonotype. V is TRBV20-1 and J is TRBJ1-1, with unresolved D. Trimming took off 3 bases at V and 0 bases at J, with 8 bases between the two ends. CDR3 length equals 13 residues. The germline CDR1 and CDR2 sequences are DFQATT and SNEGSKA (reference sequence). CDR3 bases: TGCAGTGCTAGTGGGCACTTGAACACTGAAGCTTTCTTT. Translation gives CSASGHLNTEAFF.

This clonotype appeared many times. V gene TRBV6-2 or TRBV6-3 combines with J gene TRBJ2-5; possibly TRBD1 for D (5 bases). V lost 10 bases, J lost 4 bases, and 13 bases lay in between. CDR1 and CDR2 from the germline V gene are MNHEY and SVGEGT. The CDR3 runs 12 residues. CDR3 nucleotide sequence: TGTGCCACCCTGCGGCAGGGAGAGACCCAGTACTTC. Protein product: CATLRQGETQYF.

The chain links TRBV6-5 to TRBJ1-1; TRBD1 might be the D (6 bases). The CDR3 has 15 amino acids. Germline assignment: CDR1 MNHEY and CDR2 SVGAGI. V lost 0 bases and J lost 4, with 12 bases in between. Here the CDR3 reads CASSYSGTTTTEAFF. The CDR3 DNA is TGTGCCAGCAGTTACTCGGGGACAACGACCACTGAAGCTTTCTTT.

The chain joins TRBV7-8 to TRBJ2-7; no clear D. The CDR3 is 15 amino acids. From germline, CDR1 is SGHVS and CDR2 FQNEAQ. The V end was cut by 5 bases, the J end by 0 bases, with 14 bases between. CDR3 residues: CASSLRQASSYEQYF. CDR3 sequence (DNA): TGTGCCAGCAGCCTGCGCCAGGCGAGCTCCTACGAGCAGTACTTC.

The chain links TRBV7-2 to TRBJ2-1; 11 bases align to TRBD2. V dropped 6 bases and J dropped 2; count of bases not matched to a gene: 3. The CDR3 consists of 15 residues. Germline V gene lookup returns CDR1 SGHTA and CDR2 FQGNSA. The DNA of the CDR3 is TGTGCCAGCAGTAGCGGGGGGGGCACCTACAATGAGCAGTTCTTC. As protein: CASSSGGGTYNEQFF.

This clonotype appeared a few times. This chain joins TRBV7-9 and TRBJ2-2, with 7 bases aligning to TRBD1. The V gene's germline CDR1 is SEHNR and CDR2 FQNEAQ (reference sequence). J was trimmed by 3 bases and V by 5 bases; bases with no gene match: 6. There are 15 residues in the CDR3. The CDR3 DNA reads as TGTGCCAGCAGCGTGGGACAGACGGACACCGGGGAGCTGTTTTTT. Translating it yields CASSVGQTDTGELFF.

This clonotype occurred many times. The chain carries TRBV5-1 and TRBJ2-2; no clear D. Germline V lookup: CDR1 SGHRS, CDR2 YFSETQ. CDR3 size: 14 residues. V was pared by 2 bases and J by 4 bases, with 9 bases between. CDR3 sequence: CASSFVGTTGELFF. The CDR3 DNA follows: TGCGCCAGCAGCTTTGTAGGAACCACCGGGGAGCTGTTTTTT.

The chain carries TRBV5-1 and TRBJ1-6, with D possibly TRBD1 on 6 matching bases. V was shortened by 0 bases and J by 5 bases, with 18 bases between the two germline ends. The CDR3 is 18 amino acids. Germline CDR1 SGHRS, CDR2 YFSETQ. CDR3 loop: CASSLASSGGGDNSPLHF. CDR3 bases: TGCGCCAGCAGCTTGGCCAGTTCAGGAGGGGGAGATAATTCACCCCTCCACTTT. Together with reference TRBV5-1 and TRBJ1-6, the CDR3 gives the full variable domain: KAGVTQTPRYLIKTRGQQVTLSCSPISGHRSVSWYQQTPGQGLQFLFEYFSETQRNKGNFPGRFSGRQFSNSRSEMNVSTLELGDSALYLCASSLASSGGGDNSPLHFGNGTRLTVT.

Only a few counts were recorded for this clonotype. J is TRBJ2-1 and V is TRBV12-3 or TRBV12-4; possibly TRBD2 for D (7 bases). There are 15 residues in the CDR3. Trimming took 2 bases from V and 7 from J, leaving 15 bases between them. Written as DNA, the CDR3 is TGTGCCAGCAGTTTAATGGCGGGGGCTCCTAATGAGCAGTTCTTC. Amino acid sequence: CASSLMAGAPNEQFF.

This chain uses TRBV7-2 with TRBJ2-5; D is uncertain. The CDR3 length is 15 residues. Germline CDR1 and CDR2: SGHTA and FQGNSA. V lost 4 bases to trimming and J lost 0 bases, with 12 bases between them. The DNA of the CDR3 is TGTGCCAGCAGCTCCCGGTCCACGTACCAAGAGACCCAGTACTTC. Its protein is CASSSRSTYQETQYF.